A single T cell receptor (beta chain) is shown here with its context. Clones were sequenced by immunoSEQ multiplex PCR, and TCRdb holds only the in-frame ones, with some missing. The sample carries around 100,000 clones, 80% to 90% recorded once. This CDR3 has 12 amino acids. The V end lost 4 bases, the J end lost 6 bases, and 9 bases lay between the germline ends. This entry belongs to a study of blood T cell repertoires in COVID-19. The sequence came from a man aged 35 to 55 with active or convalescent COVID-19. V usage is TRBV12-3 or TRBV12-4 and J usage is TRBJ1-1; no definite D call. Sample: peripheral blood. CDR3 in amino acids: CASSYQSPEAFF. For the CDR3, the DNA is TGTGCCAGCAGTTATCAGTCTCCTGAAGCTTTCTTT.